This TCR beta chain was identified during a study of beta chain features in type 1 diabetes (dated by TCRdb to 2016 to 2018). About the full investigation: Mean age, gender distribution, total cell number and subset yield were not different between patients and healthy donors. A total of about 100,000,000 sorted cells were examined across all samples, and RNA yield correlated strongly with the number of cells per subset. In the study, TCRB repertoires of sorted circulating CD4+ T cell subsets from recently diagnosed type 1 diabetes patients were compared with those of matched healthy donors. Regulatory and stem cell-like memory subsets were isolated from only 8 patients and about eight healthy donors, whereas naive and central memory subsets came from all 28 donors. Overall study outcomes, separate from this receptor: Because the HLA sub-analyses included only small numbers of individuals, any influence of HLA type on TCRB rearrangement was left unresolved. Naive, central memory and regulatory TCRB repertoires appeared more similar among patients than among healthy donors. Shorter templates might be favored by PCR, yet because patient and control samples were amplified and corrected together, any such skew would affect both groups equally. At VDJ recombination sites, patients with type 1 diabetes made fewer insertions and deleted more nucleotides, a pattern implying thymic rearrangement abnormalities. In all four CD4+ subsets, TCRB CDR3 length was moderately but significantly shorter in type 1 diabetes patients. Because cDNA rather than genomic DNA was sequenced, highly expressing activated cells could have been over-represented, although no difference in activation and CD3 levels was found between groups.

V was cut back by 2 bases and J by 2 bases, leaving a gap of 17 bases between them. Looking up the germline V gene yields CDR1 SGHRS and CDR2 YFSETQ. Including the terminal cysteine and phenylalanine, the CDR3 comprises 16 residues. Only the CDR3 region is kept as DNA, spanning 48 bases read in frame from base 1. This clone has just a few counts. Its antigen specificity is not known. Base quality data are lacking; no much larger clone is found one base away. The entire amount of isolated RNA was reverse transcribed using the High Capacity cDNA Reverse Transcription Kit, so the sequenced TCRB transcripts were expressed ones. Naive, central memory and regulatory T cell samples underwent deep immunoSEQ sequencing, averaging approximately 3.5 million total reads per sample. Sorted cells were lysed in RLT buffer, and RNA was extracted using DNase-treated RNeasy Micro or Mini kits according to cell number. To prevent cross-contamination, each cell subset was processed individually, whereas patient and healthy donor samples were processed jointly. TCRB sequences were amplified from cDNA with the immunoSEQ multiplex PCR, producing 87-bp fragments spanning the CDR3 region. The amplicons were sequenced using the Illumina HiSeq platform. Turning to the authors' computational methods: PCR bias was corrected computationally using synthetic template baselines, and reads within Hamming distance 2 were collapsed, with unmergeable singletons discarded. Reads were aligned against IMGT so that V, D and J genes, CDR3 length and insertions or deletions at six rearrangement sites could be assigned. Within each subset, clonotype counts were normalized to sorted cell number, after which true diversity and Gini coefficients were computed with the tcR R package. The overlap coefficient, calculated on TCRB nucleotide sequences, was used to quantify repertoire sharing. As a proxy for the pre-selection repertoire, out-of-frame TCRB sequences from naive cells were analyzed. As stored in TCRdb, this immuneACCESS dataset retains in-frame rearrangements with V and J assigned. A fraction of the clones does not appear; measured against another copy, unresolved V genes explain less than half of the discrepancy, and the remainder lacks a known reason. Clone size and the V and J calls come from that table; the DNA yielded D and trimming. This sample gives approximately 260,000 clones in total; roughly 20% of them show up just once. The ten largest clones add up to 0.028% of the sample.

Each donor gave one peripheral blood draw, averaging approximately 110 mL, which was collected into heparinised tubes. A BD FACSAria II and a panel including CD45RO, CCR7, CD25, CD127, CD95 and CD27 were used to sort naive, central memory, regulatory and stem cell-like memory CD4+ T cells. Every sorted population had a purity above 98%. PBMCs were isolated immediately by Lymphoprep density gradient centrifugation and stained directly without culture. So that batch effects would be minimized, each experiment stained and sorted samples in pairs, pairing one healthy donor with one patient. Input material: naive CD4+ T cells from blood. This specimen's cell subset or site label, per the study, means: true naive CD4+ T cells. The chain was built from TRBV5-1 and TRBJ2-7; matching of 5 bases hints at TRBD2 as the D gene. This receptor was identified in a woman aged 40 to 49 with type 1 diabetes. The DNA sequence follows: TGCGCCAGCAGCTTCGAACCTAGCTGGAGTCCCTACGAGCAGTACTTC. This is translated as CASSFEPSWSPYEQYF.